The 12 T cell receptor beta chains in this list originate from one sample, sequenced in a study of blood T cell repertoires in COVID-19. Repertoires were generated with immunoSEQ multiplex PCR, while TCRdb's copy carries only in-frame clones and drops some. The sample holds about 400,000 clones; more than 75% are singletons and the top ten take roughly 2%. Sequences were obtained from PBMCs or T cells enriched from blood (not recorded which). These receptors originate from a man between 35 and 55 years old in a cohort exposed to, infected with or recovered from COVID-19 (not recorded which).

J is TRBJ2-7 and V is TRBV28; D uncertain. V lost 7 bases, J lost 3 bases, and 19 bases lay in between. Germline V lookup: CDR1 MDHEN, CDR2 SYDVKM. There are 15 residues in the CDR3. As DNA, the CDR3 is TGTGCCAGCACCACGCCCTCGGCAGGTCGCTACGAGCAGTACTTC. Its translation: CASTTPSAGRYEQYF.

V gene TRBV10-3 combines with J gene TRBJ2-5; 8 bases match TRBD1. Per the germline V gene, CDR1 is ENHRY and CDR2 is SYGVKD. The J segment lost 5 bases and the V segment lost 6 bases, leaving 5 bases of the junction unmatched. CDR3 length: 13 residues. CDR3 protein: CAIRTGVGETQYF. The CDR3 DNA reads TGTGCCATCAGGACAGGGGTTGGGGAGACCCAGTACTTC.

The chain joins TRBV19 to TRBJ2-7; TRBD2 agrees at 8 bases. CDR1 is LNHDA, CDR2 SQIVND, per germline (reference sequence). The CDR3 spans 15 residues. V lost 3 bases, J lost 2 bases, and 6 bases stayed unmatched. CDR3 amino acids: CASSMSLGRAYEQYF. CDR3 sequence (DNA): TGTGCCAGTAGTATGTCTCTCGGGAGGGCCTACGAGCAGTACTTC.

V gene TRBV2 combines with J gene TRBJ2-7; 8 nucleotides match TRBD1. CDR1 is SNHLY, CDR2 FYNNEI, per germline. The CDR3 loop spans 13 amino acids. V gave up 8 bases and J gave up 6 bases; unmatched junction bases: 9. Written as DNA, the CDR3 is TGTGCCAGCGATGGGACAGGAAAAAGCGAGCAGTACTTC. Translation: CASDGTGKSEQYF.

The chain is built from TRBV6-5 and TRBJ1-2; 8 nucleotides match TRBD1. Germline V CDR1 and CDR2: MNHEY, SVGAGI. Unmatched junction bases numbered 4, after V lost 2 bases and J lost 8 bases. The CDR3 has 13 amino acids. CDR3 residues: CASSYLRGHGYTF. Written as DNA, the CDR3 is TGTGCCAGCAGTTACCTCAGGGGGCACGGCTACACCTTC.

The V gene is TRBV28, the J gene TRBJ1-4, with 7 nucleotides matching TRBD1. After removal of 7 bases from V and 5 bases from J, the junction contained 7 bases not matched to a gene. This CDR3 is built from 14 residues. Germline CDR1 MDHEN, CDR2 SYDVKM. The CDR3 region has the DNA TGTGCCAGCATTGACGGGACAGCAAATGAAAAACTGTTTTTT. Protein sequence: CASIDGTANEKLFF.

The rearrangement joins TRBV6-1 to TRBJ2-4; TRBD1 aligns across 9 bases. Germline CDR1 and CDR2: MNHNS and SASEGT. V dropped 3 bases and J dropped 1; count of bases not matched to a gene: 4. The CDR3 is 16 residues long. DNA for the CDR3: TGTGCCAGCAGTGAGAGACAGGGGGTTGCCAAAAACATTCAGTACTTC. As protein: CASSERQGVAKNIQYF.

This chain connects TRBV6-1 to TRBJ2-7; 11 bases fit TRBD1. After removal of 3 bases from V and 4 bases from J, the junction contained 14 bases not matched to a gene. This CDR3 is built from 18 residues. Germline V gene lookup returns CDR1 MNHNS and CDR2 SASEGT. CDR3 region: CASSDRGMDRGRSYEQYF. CDR3 sequence (DNA): TGTGCCAGCAGTGATCGGGGGATGGACAGGGGGCGCTCTTACGAGCAGTACTTC.

The rearrangement links TRBV5-1 to TRBJ2-2, with 15 bases fitting TRBD2. From germline, CDR1 is SGHRS and CDR2 YFSETQ. Trimming took 6 bases from V and 1 from J; bases not matched to a gene: 10. The CDR3 spans 19 residues. This CDR3 is CASTLTGLAGGLNTGELFF. The CDR3 bases are TGCGCCAGCACCCTCACGGGACTAGCGGGAGGTTTGAACACCGGGGAGCTGTTTTTT.

A word on this clone: Other DNA sequences in this sample translate to the same CDR3. The CDR3 DNA reads as TGCGCCAGCAGCTTGGCCCGGGCCCAGGGAGAGACCCAGTACTTC. This translates into CASSLARAQGETQYF. This chain joins TRBV5-1 and TRBJ2-5, with a weak D call TRBD1 (5 bases). V was cut by 0 bases and J by 4 bases, with 13 bases left in between. The CDR3 contains 15 residues. In germline, CDR1 is SGHRS, CDR2 YFSETQ.

The chain recombines TRBV5-8 with TRBJ2-5, with 7 bases lining up with TRBD2. The CDR3 length is 14 residues. V was clipped by 4 bases and J by 5 bases; unmatched bases: 8. Germline V lookup: CDR1 SGHTS, CDR2 YDEGEE. As DNA, the CDR3 is TGTGCCAGCAGCGGAAGGGACTACGTCGAGACCCAGTACTTC. Translated: CASSGRDYVETQYF.

The V and J genes are TRBV19 and TRBJ2-3; a weak D match, TRBD2 (6 bases). The CDR3 runs to 16 residues. V lost 1 base and J lost 0, with 11 bases in between. Germline V gene sequence: CDR1 LNHDA, CDR2 SQIVND (reference sequence). The CDR3 DNA reads as TGTGCCAGTAGTATAGGAGCGGGCTCTAGCACAGATACGCAGTATTTT. It is translated as CASSIGAGSSTDTQYF.